This T cell receptor beta chain was sequenced in a study of blood T cell repertoires in COVID-19. Study as a whole: Material from acute and convalescent COVID-19 was sourced from the United States, Italy and Spain. PBMCs, B-cell-depleted T cells, or T cells were the source of the cDNA or gDNA that made up the material.

As processed by the authors: Reference gene primers were amplified, and this amplification served to estimate nucleated cell counts. This table comes from immunoSEQ multiplex PCR, and its TCRdb copy is limited to in-frame clones, with some not included. V and J calls and clone size follow that table, whereas D and trimming were derived from the DNA. The data show tens of thousands of clones, roughly 82% seen once. Germline V gene data show CDR1 as LGHDT and CDR2 as YNNKEL (reference sequence). V lost 5 bases and J lost 5, with 15 bases in between. The CDR3 loop spans 14 amino acids. This TCR was recovered from a woman older than 75 with acute or convalescent COVID-19. The specimen was peripheral blood. This chain links TRBV3-1 (or the pseudogene TRBV3-2) with TRBJ1-1, with a tentative D call TRBD1 (5 bases). The CDR3 is CASSSTSGRTEAFF. CDR3 coding DNA: TGTGCCAGCAGCAGCACCTCAGGGCGGACTGAAGCTTTCTTT.